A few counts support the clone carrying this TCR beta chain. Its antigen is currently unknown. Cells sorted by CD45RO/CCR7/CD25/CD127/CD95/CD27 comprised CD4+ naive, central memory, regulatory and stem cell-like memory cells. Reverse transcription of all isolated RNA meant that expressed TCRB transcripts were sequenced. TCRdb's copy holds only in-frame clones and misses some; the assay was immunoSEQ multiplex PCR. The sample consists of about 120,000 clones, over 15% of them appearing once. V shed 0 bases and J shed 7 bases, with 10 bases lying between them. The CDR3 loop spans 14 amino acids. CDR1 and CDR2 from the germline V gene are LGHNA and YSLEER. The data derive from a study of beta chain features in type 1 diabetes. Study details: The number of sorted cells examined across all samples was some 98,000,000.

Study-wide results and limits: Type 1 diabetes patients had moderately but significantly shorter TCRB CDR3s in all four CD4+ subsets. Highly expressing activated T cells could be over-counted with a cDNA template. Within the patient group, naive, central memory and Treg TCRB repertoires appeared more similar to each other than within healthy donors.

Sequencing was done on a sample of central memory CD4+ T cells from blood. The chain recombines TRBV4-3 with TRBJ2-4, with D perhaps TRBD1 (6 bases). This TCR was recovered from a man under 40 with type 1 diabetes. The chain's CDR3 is CASSQDWQGNIQYF. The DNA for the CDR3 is TGCGCCAGCAGCCAAGATTGGCAGGGGAACATTCAGTACTTC.